Presented here are 26 T cell receptor beta chains from one specimen sequenced in a study of blood T cell repertoires in COVID-19. The method was immunoSEQ multiplex PCR; TCRdb's version includes in-frame clones alone and lacks a portion of them. The table lists 250,000 to 400,000 clones, about nine tenths of them singletons. Sequencing was carried out using peripheral blood. The receptors originated from a woman aged 30 to 39 with COVID-19, enrolled during active disease.

The chain links TRBV18 to TRBJ2-1; TRBD2 is a possible D gene (6 bases). Germline CDR1 reads KGHSH; CDR2 reads LQKENI. V was trimmed by 6 bases and J by 4 bases, leaving 10 bases between them. The CDR3 is made up of 13 amino acids. CDR3: CASSPGLYNEQFF. CDR3 sequence (DNA): TGTGCCAGCTCGCCGGGACTTTACAATGAGCAGTTCTTC.

The V call is TRBV5-5, the J call TRBJ2-3; 11 nucleotides line up with TRBD2. This CDR3 is 16 amino acids long. V was pared by 6 bases and J by 2 bases, with 8 bases of the junction left unmatched. Germline assignment: CDR1 SGHKS and CDR2 YYEKEE (reference sequence). In nucleotides, the CDR3 is TGTGCCAGCATCTATTTAGCGGGGGGGAACACAGATACGCAGTATTTT. Amino acid sequence: CASIYLAGGNTDTQYF.

V gene TRBV10-3 combines with J gene TRBJ2-7; tentatively, D is TRBD2 (5 bases). CDR3 length: 14 amino acids. V gave up 8 bases and J gave up 0 bases, with 14 bases separating them. Germline CDR1 is ENHRY and CDR2 is SYGVKD. This chain's CDR3 is CAIGEGTTSYEQYF. The CDR3 DNA follows: TGTGCCATCGGCGAGGGCACTACCTCCTACGAGCAGTACTTC.

This sequence joins TRBV6-5 and TRBJ2-7; D is unresolved. Trimming took off 0 bases at V and 1 base at J, with 7 bases between the two ends. The CDR3 is made up of 14 amino acids. CDR1 is MNHEY and CDR2 is SVGAGI in the germline V gene. The CDR3 spells CASSYSSRSYEQYF. The CDR3, as DNA: TGTGCCAGCAGTTACTCTTCCAGGTCCTACGAGCAGTACTTC.

In DNA form, the CDR3 reads TGTGCCAGCAGTTTTTCACAGGGGCTGCACACTGAAGCTTTCTTT. This translates into CASSFSQGLHTEAFF. The chain links TRBV28 to TRBJ1-1, with TRBD1 matching over 7 bases. This CDR3 comprises 15 residues. J gave up 3 bases and V 3 bases, and 7 bases lay outside the gene matches. From germline, CDR1 is MDHEN and CDR2 SYDVKM.

The chain joins TRBV6-6 to TRBJ1-2, with a possible D match to TRBD1 (6 bases). This CDR3 is 12 amino acids long. Looked up from germline, CDR1 is MNHNY and CDR2 is SVGAGI (reference sequence). V was clipped by 5 bases and J by 7 bases, with 11 bases between them. This chain's CDR3 is CASSSAGAGYTF. CDR3 sequence (DNA): TGTGCCAGCAGTAGCGCGGGGGCTGGCTACACCTTC.

This chain joins TRBV27 and TRBJ2-7; the D gene is possibly TRBD2 (5 bases). Trimming shortened V by 3 bases and J by 4 bases, and 13 bases separated the two germline ends. Germline V lookup: CDR1 MNHEY, CDR2 SMNVEV (reference sequence). This CDR3 contains 14 residues. The DNA for the CDR3 is TGTGCCAGCAGTTTTGGAGGCTCCGTATACGAGCAGTACTTC. Translated: CASSFGGSVYEQYF.

The rearrangement links TRBV14 to TRBJ2-5; 12 positions agree with TRBD2. With V trimmed by 4 bases and J by 5 bases, 11 bases remained unmatched. Germline assignment: CDR1 SGHDN and CDR2 FVKESK. The CDR3 spans 17 residues. The CDR3 reads CASSRQTLAGGPETQYF. The CDR3 DNA sequence: TGTGCCAGCAGCCGACAAACTCTAGCGGGGGGGCCTGAGACCCAGTACTTC.

V is TRBV30 and J is TRBJ1-2; D remains unclear. Germline V gene sequence: CDR1 GTSNPN, CDR2 SVGIG (reference sequence). V lost 3 bases to trimming and J lost 0 bases, with 8 bases between them. The CDR3 is 13 residues long. The CDR3 sequence is CAWRGGSNYGYTF. Here the CDR3 DNA reads TGTGCCTGGAGGGGAGGTTCTAACTATGGCTACACCTTC.

This sequence joins TRBV27 and TRBJ2-3, with TRBD2 matching over 9 bases. Germline assignment: CDR1 MNHEY and CDR2 SMNVEV (reference sequence). The J segment lost 3 bases and the V segment lost 6 bases, leaving 1 base of the junction unmatched. The CDR3 is 13 residues long. CDR3 sequence: CASSTSGTDTQYF. For the CDR3, the DNA is TGTGCCAGCAGCACTAGCGGGACAGATACGCAGTATTTT.

The chain has TRBV19 and TRBJ2-1, with TRBD2 matching 8 bases. The CDR3 runs 15 residues. After removal of 7 bases from V and 10 bases from J, the junction contained 15 bases not matched to a gene. The germline V gene encodes CDR1 LNHDA and CDR2 SQIVND (reference sequence). Here the CDR3 DNA reads TGTGCCAGTACCACGGGCTCGGGGGGGCTGAGGGAGCAGTTCTTC. It translates to CASTTGSGGLREQFF.

The chain links TRBV5-6 to TRBJ2-3, with TRBD2 matching 10 bases. Trimming took 1 base from V and 2 from J; bases not matched to a gene: 4. The CDR3 has 16 residues. Germline assignment: CDR1 SGHDT and CDR2 YYEEEE. The CDR3 protein is CASSLSSGGYTDTQYF. DNA for the CDR3: TGTGCCAGCAGCTTGTCTAGCGGGGGTTACACAGATACGCAGTATTTT.

This clone was seen once. The V and J genes are TRBV29-1 and TRBJ1-1, with D perhaps TRBD1 (6 bases). This CDR3 comprises 11 residues. V dropped 5 bases and J dropped 10 bases, with 14 bases sitting between them. Germline V gene data show CDR1 as SQVTM and CDR2 as ANQGSEA. CDR3 protein: CSVRSGATAFF. In DNA form, the CDR3 reads TGCAGCGTTCGGTCAGGGGCTACAGCTTTCTTT. Based on the CDR3 plus reference TRBV29-1 and TRBJ1-1, the full variable domain is SAVISQKPSRDICQRGTSLTIQCQVDSQVTMMFWYRQQPGQSLTLIATANQGSEATYESGFVIDKFPISRPNLTFSTLTVSNMSPEDSSIYLCSVRSGATAFFGQGTRLTVV.

This clone was detected only a few times. The J gene is TRBJ1-2, the V gene TRBV11-2, with 11 positions matching TRBD1. The CDR3 has 17 amino acids. The trim removed 5 bases at V and 4 bases at J, leaving 12 bases unmatched. Germline loops: CDR1 SGHAT, CDR2 FQNNGV. The DNA for the CDR3 is TGTGCCAGCAGCCTTGCCGGGACAGGGGGTTTCTCCTATGGCTACACCTTC. This translates into CASSLAGTGGFSYGYTF.

CDR3 amino acids: CASSPGGPAFF. The CDR3 DNA sequence: TGTGCCAGCAGTCCCGGGGGTCCTGCTTTCTTT. This sequence joins TRBV7-9 and TRBJ1-1; D might be TRBD1 (5 bases). Germline-derived CDR1 and CDR2 are SEHNR and FQNEAQ (reference sequence). The CDR3 has 11 amino acids. V dropped 6 bases and J dropped 11 bases, with 13 bases sitting between them.

The V call is TRBV25-1, the J call TRBJ2-1, with D unresolved. V was cut by 6 bases and J by 8 bases, with 11 bases left in between. Germline-derived CDR1 and CDR2 are MGHDK and SYGVNS. The CDR3 length is 12 residues. The CDR3 sequence: CASRAQMDEQFF. The CDR3 DNA follows: TGTGCCAGCAGGGCCCAGATGGATGAGCAGTTCTTC. The full variable domain, with the rest looked up from reference TRBV25-1 and TRBJ2-1, is EADIYQTPRYLVIGTGKKITLECSQTMGHDKMYWYQQDPGMELHLIHYSYGVNSTEKGDLSSESTVSRIRTEHFPLTLESARPSHTSQYLCASRAQMDEQFFGPGTRLTVL.

The CDR3 sequence is CASSYSRGNVETQYF. CDR3 DNA sequence: TGTGCCAGCAGCTATTCCAGGGGGAATGTGGAGACCCAGTACTTC. The rearrangement uses TRBV7-8 and TRBJ2-5; 7 bases are shared with TRBD1. Germline loops: CDR1 SGHVS, CDR2 FQNEAQ. This CDR3 has 15 amino acids. V was clipped by 4 bases and J by 5 bases; unmatched bases: 10.

V and J are TRBV7-9 and TRBJ1-1, with no clear D. There are 11 residues in the CDR3. Germline CDR1 is SEHNR and CDR2 is FQNEAQ (reference sequence). Trimming took 2 bases from V and 6 from J, leaving 4 bases between them. The CDR3 region has the DNA TGTGCCAGCAGCTTATCTTCTGAAGCTTTCTTT. This gives the protein CASSLSSEAFF.

A note on this clone: Other DNA sequences in the sample encode the same CDR3. J is TRBJ1-1 and V is TRBV7-9; a possible D gene is TRBD1 (6 bases). V lost 0 bases and J 1 base, leaving 9 bases between the germline ends. CDR3 length: 15 amino acids. The germline V gene encodes CDR1 SEHNR and CDR2 FQNEAQ (reference sequence). CDR3 protein: CASSLAQGRNTEAFF. DNA of the CDR3: TGTGCCAGCAGCTTAGCACAGGGTAGGAACACTGAAGCTTTCTTT. The full variable domain, with the rest looked up from reference TRBV7-9 and TRBJ1-1, is DTGVSQNPRHKITKRGQNVTFRCDPISEHNRLYWYRQTLGQGPEFLTYFQNEAQLEKSRLLSDRFSAERPKGSFSTLEIQRTEQGDSAMYLCASSLAQGRNTEAFFGQGTRLTVV.

The J gene is TRBJ2-6, the V gene TRBV27; possibly TRBD2 for D (6 bases). The CDR3 loop spans 18 amino acids. CDR1 is MNHEY and CDR2 is SMNVEV in the germline V gene (reference sequence). Trimming removed 3 bases at V and 0 bases at J, with 15 bases between. In nucleotides, the CDR3 is TGTGCCAGCAGTTTGTGGGGGGTCGAGGACTCTGGGGCCAACGTCCTGACTTTC. The encoded protein is CASSLWGVEDSGANVLTF.

The chain joins TRBV3-1 (or the pseudogene TRBV3-2) to TRBJ2-7; D possibly corresponds to TRBD2 (5 bases). Trimming removed 4 bases at V and 0 bases at J, with 7 bases between. This CDR3 is 13 amino acids long. Germline loops: CDR1 LGHDT, CDR2 YNNKEL (reference sequence). This CDR3 reads CASSPGYSYEQYF. CDR3 nucleotide sequence: TGTGCCAGCAGCCCGGGGTACTCCTACGAGCAGTACTTC.

The rearrangement joins TRBV1 to TRBJ2-2; TRBD2 is the table's D call and was not checked against the DNA. TRBV1 is deemed a pseudogene. The CDR3 totals 17 residues. The CDR3 loop is CTSSQEKLSGITRGAVF. The CDR3, as DNA: TGCACCAGCAGCCAAGAGAAGTTAAGTGGGATCACCCGGGGAGCTGTTTTT.

The J gene is TRBJ2-4, the V gene TRBV7-9; D is perhaps TRBD2 (7 bases). Trimming removed 2 bases from V and 7 bases from J, with 9 bases in between. The CDR3 consists of 13 residues. CDR1 SEHNR and CDR2 FQNEAQ come from the germline V gene (reference sequence). This chain's CDR3 is CASSLRGGNIQYF. The DNA of the CDR3 is TGTGCCAGCAGCTTAAGGGGGGGTAACATTCAGTACTTC. The full variable domain, rest sourced from reference TRBV7-9 and TRBJ2-4, is DTGVSQNPRHKITKRGQNVTFRCDPISEHNRLYWYRQTLGQGPEFLTYFQNEAQLEKSRLLSDRFSAERPKGSFSTLEIQRTEQGDSAMYLCASSLRGGNIQYFGAGTRLSVL.

The gene calls are TRBV13 and TRBJ2-1; TRBD2 agrees at 8 bases. Germline V gives CDR1 PRHDT, CDR2 FYEKMQ (reference sequence). The CDR3 extends over 15 amino acids. V lost 5 bases, J lost 7 bases, and 10 bases stayed unmatched. For the CDR3, the DNA is TGTGCCAGCAGCCCTCCGGGGACTAGAGTAAATGAGCAGTTCTTC. Translation: CASSPPGTRVNEQFF.

J is TRBJ2-3 and V is TRBV27, with 7 nucleotides matching TRBD1. The CDR3 length is 13 residues. The germline gives CDR1 MNHEY, CDR2 SMNVEV (reference sequence). V lost 4 bases, J lost 5 bases, and 3 bases stayed unmatched. The CDR3 DNA follows: TGTGCCAGCAGTTCGACAGGGAAAGATACGCAGTATTTT. It is translated as CASSSTGKDTQYF.

In its sample, this clone was seen once. The rearrangement uses TRBV6-4 and TRBJ1-1, with 9 bases identical to TRBD1. The CDR3 contains 13 residues. V was pared by 5 bases and J by 8 bases, with 6 bases of the junction left unmatched. The germline V gene encodes CDR1 MRHNA and CDR2 SNTAGT. The CDR3 nucleotides read TGTGCCAGCAGTAGGGACAGGGAGAGCGAAGCTTTCTTT. It is translated as CASSRDRESEAFF.